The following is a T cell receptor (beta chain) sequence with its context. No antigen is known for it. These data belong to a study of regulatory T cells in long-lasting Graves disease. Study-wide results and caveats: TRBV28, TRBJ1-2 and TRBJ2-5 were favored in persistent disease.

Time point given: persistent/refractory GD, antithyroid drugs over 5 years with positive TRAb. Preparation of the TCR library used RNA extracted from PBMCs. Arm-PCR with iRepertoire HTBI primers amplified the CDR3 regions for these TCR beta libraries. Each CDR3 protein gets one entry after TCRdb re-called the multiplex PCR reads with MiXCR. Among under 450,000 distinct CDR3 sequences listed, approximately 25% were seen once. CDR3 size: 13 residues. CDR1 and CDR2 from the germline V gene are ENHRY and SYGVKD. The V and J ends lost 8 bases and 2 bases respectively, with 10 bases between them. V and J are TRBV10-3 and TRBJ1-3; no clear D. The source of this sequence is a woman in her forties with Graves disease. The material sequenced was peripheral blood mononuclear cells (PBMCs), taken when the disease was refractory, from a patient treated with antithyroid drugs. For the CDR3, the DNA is TGTGCCATCGGCAACCCCCCTGGAAACACCATATATTTT. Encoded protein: CAIGNPPGNTIYF.